Detailed here is one T cell receptor beta chain. No antigen is known for it. The sample is drawn from a study of T cell responses to AZD1222 COVID-19 vaccine. Study-wide results and caveats: At baseline, seropositivity was found in only a handful of AZD1222 recipients. The donors showed a predominance of white British ancestry and of females, with possible underestimation of clonal diversity.

Produced via immunoSEQ multiplex PCR; TCRdb's table is partial and in-frame only. The sample records about 73,000 clones, roughly nine tenths being singletons. Pooled samples include second doses given at about 4 or 12 weeks. V shed 4 bases, J shed 8 bases, and the junction held 12 bases outside the gene matches. CDR3 length equals 15 residues. Germline-derived CDR1 and CDR2 are SGHNT and YYREEE (reference sequence). The sample here was peripheral blood, taken 28 days after the second AZD1222 dose. The rearrangement uses TRBV5-4 and TRBJ2-1; 7 nucleotides match TRBD1. This TCR came from an adult who received the AZD1222 COVID-19 vaccine. Written as DNA, the CDR3 is TGTGCCAGCAGCCTCCGGGACAGAGTACCCGATGAGCAGTTCTTC. Protein: CASSLRDRVPDEQFF.